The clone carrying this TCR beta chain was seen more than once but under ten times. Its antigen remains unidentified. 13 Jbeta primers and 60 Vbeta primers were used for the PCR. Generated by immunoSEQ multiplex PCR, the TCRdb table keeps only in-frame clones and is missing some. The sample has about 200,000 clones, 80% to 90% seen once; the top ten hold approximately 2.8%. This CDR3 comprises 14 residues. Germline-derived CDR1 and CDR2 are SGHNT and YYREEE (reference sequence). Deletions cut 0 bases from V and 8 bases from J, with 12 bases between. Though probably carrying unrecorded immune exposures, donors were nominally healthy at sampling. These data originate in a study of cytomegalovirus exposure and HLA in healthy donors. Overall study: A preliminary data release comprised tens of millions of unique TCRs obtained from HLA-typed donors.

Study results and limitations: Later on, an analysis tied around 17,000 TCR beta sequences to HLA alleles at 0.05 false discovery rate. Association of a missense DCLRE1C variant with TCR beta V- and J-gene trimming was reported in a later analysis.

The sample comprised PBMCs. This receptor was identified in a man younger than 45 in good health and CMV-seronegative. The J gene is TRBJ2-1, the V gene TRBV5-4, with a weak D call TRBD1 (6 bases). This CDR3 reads CASSLGIQGDEQFF. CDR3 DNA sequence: TGTGCCAGCAGCTTGGGAATACAGGGTGATGAGCAGTTCTTC.